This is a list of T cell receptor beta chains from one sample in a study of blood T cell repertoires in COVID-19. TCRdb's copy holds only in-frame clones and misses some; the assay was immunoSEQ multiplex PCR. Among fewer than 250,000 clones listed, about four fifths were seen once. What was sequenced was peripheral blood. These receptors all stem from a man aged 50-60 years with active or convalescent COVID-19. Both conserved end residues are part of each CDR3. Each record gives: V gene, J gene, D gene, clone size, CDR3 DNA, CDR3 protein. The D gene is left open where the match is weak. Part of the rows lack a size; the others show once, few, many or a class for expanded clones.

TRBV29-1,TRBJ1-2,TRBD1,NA,TGCAGCGGGGGGACAGGGGATCATGGCTACACCTTC,CSGGTGDHGYTF
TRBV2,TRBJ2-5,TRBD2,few,TGTGCCAGCAAAGTAAGGGCGGGGGGACCCCAAGAGACCCAGTACTTC,CASKVRAGGPQETQYF
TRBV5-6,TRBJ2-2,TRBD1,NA,TGTGCCAGCAGACCCCGGGACAGACTTGACGGGGAGCTGTTTTTT,CASRPRDRLDGELFF
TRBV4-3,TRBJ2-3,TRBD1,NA,TGCGCCAGCAGCCCCCGGGCGGACAGGGGCACAGATACGCAGTATTTT,CASSPRADRGTDTQYF
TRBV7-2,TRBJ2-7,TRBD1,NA,TGTGCCAGCAGCTTAGAATGGGACAGATCCTACGAGCAGTACTTC,CASSLEWDRSYEQYF
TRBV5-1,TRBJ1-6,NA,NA,TGCGCCAGCAGCTCCTGGACAGAGGACAATTCACCCCTCCACTTT,CASSSWTEDNSPLHF
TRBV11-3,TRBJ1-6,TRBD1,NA,TGTGCCAGCAGCTTTGGACAGGGAGGCAATTCACCCCTCCACTTT,CASSFGQGGNSPLHF
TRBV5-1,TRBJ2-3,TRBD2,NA,TGCGCCAGCAGCTCGGCGGGAGGAGGGACAGATACGCAGTATTTT,CASSSAGGGTDTQYF
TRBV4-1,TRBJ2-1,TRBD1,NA,TGCGCCAGCAGCCAAGAGGGACAGTACAATGAGCAGTTCTTC,CASSQEGQYNEQFF
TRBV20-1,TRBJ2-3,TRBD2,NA,TGCAGTGCTAGTCGTAGCGGGAGCACAGATACGCAGTATTTT,CSASRSGSTDTQYF
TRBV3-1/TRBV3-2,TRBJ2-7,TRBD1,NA,TGTGCCAGCAGACGACAGGGGTCGTACGAGCAGTACTTC,CASRRQGSYEQYF
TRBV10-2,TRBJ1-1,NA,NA,TGCGCCAGCACCCCTTTCCCACGGCAGGGAAGCGAAGCTTTCTTT,CASTPFPRQGSEAFF
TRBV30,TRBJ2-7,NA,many,TGTGCCTGGAGTGTATCCAACGAGCAGTACTTC,CAWSVSNEQYF